Following are 16 T cell receptor beta chains from one sample sequenced in a study of cytomegalovirus exposure and HLA in healthy donors. 13 Jbeta primers and 60 Vbeta primers were used for the PCR. Libraries were prepared by immunoSEQ multiplex PCR; TCRdb keeps only in-frame clonotypes and omits some of them. The sample has over 100,000 clones; 70% to 80% are singletons. The sample comprised PBMCs. The receptors were sampled from a woman between 40 and 50 years old in good health and CMV-seropositive.

The CDR3 loop reads CASSKGLGGTGELFF. CDR3 sequence (DNA): TGTGCCAGTAGTAAGGGTCTAGGGGGCACCGGGGAGCTGTTTTTT. The genes are TRBV19 and TRBJ2-2; D is perhaps TRBD1 (6 bases). The CDR3 is 15 amino acids. Germline assignment: CDR1 LNHDA and CDR2 SQIVND (reference sequence). V was pared by 4 bases and J by 4 bases, with 13 bases between.

The V gene is TRBV7-6, the J gene TRBJ1-1, with D possibly matching TRBD1 (6 bases). Trimming took off 5 bases at V and 0 bases at J, with 16 bases between the two ends. The CDR3 extends over 16 amino acids. Germline assignment: CDR1 SGHVS and CDR2 FNYEAQ. The CDR3 here is CASSAIQGFMNTEAFF. In DNA, the CDR3 is TGTGCCAGCAGCGCTATACAGGGCTTCATGAACACTGAAGCTTTCTTT.

This clone was picked up a small number of times. The chain joins TRBV7-6 to TRBJ2-7; 9 bases line up with TRBD2. This CDR3 has 14 residues. With V trimmed by 2 bases and J by 3 bases, 2 bases remained unmatched. Germline V gene lookup returns CDR1 SGHVS and CDR2 FNYEAQ. DNA of the CDR3: TGTGCCAGCAGCTTAAGCGGGGGGATCTACGAGCAGTACTTC. Translated, it gives CASSLSGGIYEQYF.

The chain carries TRBV5-1 and TRBJ2-5, with 13 nucleotides matching TRBD2. The CDR3 is made up of 16 amino acids. The germline CDR1 and CDR2 sequences are SGHRS and YFSETQ. V shed 0 bases, J shed 2 bases, and the junction held 1 base outside the gene matches. DNA of the CDR3: TGCGCCAGCAGCTTGGTACTAGCGGGGGGGCAAGAGACCCAGTACTTC. Amino acids: CASSLVLAGGQETQYF.

The chain couples TRBV4-2 to TRBJ1-1, with 8 positions matching TRBD1. V trimming: 1 base; J trimming: 3 bases; junction bases outside the gene matches: 7. Germline V CDR1 and CDR2: LGHNA, YNFKEQ. This CDR3 has 16 amino acids. The chain's CDR3 is CASSQGAPGGYTEAFF. In nucleotides, the CDR3 is TGTGCCAGCAGCCAAGGGGCTCCAGGGGGCTACACTGAAGCTTTCTTT.

The gene calls are TRBV7-8 and TRBJ2-3; 12 bases match TRBD2. V lost 2 bases to trimming and J lost 1 base; unmatched junction nucleotides: 7. The CDR3 runs to 18 residues. Germline lookup yields CDR1 SGHVS and CDR2 FQNEAQ. In DNA form, the CDR3 reads TGTGCCAGCAGCTTAACGGAAAGACTAGCGGGGGGCACAGATACGCAGTATTTT. Translation gives CASSLTERLAGGTDTQYF.

The chain couples TRBV7-9 to TRBJ1-4, with D possibly matching TRBD1 (5 bases). The germline V and J ends were trimmed by 1 base and 5 bases, with 11 bases remaining between them. Germline values: CDR1 SEHNR, CDR2 FQNEAQ (reference sequence). CDR3 length equals 15 residues. CDR3 in DNA: TGTGCCAGCAGCTTAGAAAGGGGCCTGAATGAAAAACTGTTTTTT. Translated: CASSLERGLNEKLFF.

This clone was detected only once. V is TRBV5-1 and J is TRBJ2-7, with 10 bases fitting TRBD1. Per germline, CDR1 SGHRS and CDR2 YFSETQ. The CDR3 totals 16 residues. The J segment lost 5 bases and the V segment lost 5 bases, leaving 13 bases of the junction unmatched. This chain's CDR3 is CASRLIPGQGFNEQYF. The CDR3 coding sequence is TGCGCCAGCAGGTTGATCCCGGGACAGGGGTTCAACGAGCAGTACTTC.

V usage is TRBV4-1 and J usage is TRBJ2-1, with a possible D match to TRBD1 (6 bases). V was clipped by 1 base and J by 1 base, with 11 bases between them. The CDR3 sequence is 16 residues long. From germline, CDR1 is MGHRA and CDR2 YSYEKL. In DNA, the CDR3 is TGCGCCAGCAGCCAAGTGGCTCAGGGGTCCTACAATGAGCAGTTCTTC. It encodes CASSQVAQGSYNEQFF.

The chain combines TRBV12-5 with TRBJ1-1; D is unclear. The CDR3 has 13 residues. Germline assignment: CDR1 LGHNT and CDR2 FRNRAP. Trimming stripped 0 bases from V and 10 bases from J, with 12 bases between. Here the CDR3 reads CASGLVQTMIAFF. The CDR3 DNA sequence: TGTGCTAGTGGTTTGGTACAGACGATGATAGCTTTCTTT.

The genes are TRBV4-1 and TRBJ2-7, with TRBD1 as a possible D gene (6 bases). V lost 0 bases, J lost 4 bases, and 22 bases lay in between. In germline, CDR1 is MGHRA, CDR2 YSYEKL. The CDR3 covers 18 residues. CDR3 sequence reads: CASSQDNSQQGNRYEQYF. The CDR3 coding sequence is TGCGCCAGCAGCCAAGATAATTCCCAACAGGGAAATAGGTACGAGCAGTACTTC.

The chain carries TRBV6-1 and TRBJ1-1; TRBD1 is a possible D gene (6 bases). The CDR3 loop spans 14 amino acids. Germline V gene lookup returns CDR1 MNHNS and CDR2 SASEGT. V dropped 7 bases and J dropped 4 bases, with 16 bases sitting between them. The CDR3 loop reads CASTLTGFGTEAFF. DNA for the CDR3: TGTGCCAGCACCCTCACAGGGTTCGGCACTGAAGCTTTCTTT.

This sequence joins TRBV5-4 and TRBJ2-5, with 8 bases matching TRBD2. The CDR3 runs to 14 residues. The germline V gene has CDR1 SGHNT and CDR2 YYREEE (reference sequence). V lost 6 bases and J lost 0; bases outside the gene matches: 4. This chain's CDR3 is CASTRGGYQETQYF. The CDR3 DNA sequence: TGTGCCAGCACCCGGGGGGGCTACCAAGAGACCCAGTACTTC.

This chain uses TRBV21-1 with TRBJ1-6; the D call in the table, TRBD1, was not verified against the DNA. TRBV21-1 is a listed pseudogene. This CDR3 has 17 residues. The CDR3 sequence: CASSVGQGVFYNSPLHF. CDR3 DNA sequence: TGTGCCAGCAGCGTAGGACAGGGGGTTTTCTATAATTCACCCCTCCACTTT.

V is TRBV6-5 and J is TRBJ1-6, with a tentative D call TRBD1 (5 bases). From germline, CDR1 is MNHEY and CDR2 SVGAGI. The ends were cut back, 6 bases at V and 5 bases at J, with 14 bases in the middle. CDR3 length equals 15 residues. CDR3 sequence (DNA): TGTGCCAGCAGAGCCTGGGGGGGGGATAATTCACCCCTCCACTTT. Translating it yields CASRAWGGDNSPLHF.

The chain has TRBV18 and TRBJ1-4; D call uncertain. There are 14 residues in the CDR3. V was clipped by 6 bases and J by 0 bases, with 8 bases between them. Germline V gene lookup returns CDR1 KGHSH and CDR2 LQKENI. The CDR3 coding sequence is TGTGCCAGCTCCCCAGGAGCAACTAATGAAAAACTGTTTTTT. This encodes CASSPGATNEKLFF.